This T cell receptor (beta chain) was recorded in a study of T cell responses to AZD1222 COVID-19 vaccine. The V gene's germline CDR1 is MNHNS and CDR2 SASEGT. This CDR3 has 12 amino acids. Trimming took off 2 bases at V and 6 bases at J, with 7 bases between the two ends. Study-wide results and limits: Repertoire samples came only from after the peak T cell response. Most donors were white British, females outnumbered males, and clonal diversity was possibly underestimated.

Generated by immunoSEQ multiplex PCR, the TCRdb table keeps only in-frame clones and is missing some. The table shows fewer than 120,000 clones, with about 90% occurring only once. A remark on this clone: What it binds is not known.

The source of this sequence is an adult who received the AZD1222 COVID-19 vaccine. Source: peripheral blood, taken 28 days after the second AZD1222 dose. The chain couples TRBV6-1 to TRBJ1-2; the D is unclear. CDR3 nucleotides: TGTGCCAGCAGTGAATCTTGGCATGGCTACACCTTC. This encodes CASSESWHGYTF.